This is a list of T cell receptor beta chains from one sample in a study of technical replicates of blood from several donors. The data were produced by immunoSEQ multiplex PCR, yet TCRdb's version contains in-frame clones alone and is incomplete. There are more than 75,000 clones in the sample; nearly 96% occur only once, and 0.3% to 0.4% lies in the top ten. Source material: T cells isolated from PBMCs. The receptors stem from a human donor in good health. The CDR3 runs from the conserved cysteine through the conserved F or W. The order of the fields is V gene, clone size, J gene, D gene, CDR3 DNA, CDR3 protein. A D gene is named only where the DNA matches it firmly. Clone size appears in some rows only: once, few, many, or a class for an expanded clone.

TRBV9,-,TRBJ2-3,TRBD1,TGTGCCAGCAGCGTAGACAGGGGGTCCGGAGATACGCAGTATTTT,CASSVDRGSGDTQYF
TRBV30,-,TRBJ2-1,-,TGTGCCTGGATCGGAAGAGGAGACAATGAGCAGTTCTTC,CAWIGRGDNEQFF
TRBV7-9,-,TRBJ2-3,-,TGTGCCAGCATCTCTGAAGCAAATACGCAGTATTTT,CASISEANTQYF
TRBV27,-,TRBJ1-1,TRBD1,TGTGCCAGCAGTTACGGGGGGTCCCTCCCCCCGGGACAGGGGGTAAACACTGAAGCTTTCTTT,CASSYGGSLPPGQGVNTEAFF
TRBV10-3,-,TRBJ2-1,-,TGTGCCATCAGTACTAGGAGCCATGAGCAGTTCTTC,CAISTRSHEQFF
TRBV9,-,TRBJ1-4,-,TGTGCCAGCAGCGTAAATAGGGGATGGAATGAAAAACTGTTTTTT,CASSVNRGWNEKLFF
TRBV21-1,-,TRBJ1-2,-,TGTGCCAGCACCACACAGGGAAGGGGCCCGTCCGAAAATAACTATGGCTACACCTTC,CASTTQGRGPSENNYGYTF
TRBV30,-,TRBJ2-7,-,TGTGCCTGGGTGGCGGGGAGAGATGGCGAGCAGTACTTC,CAWVAGRDGEQYF
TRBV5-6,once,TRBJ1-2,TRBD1,TGTGCCAGCAGCTTGGTATTTGATCTCCAGGGGGCAGGGCGCTACACCTTC,CASSLVFDLQGAGRYTF
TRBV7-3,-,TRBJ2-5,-,TGTGCCAGCACCGTAGGGGTGAAACGGCAGGAGACCCAGTACTTC,CASTVGVKRQETQYF
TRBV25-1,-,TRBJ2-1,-,TGTGCCAGCAGTGATGGGACAATAGGCACCTACAATGAGCAGTTCTTC,CASSDGTIGTYNEQFF
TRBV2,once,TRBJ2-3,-,TGTGCCAGCAGTGAACAACTAGCCGCCGATACGCAGTATTTT,CASSEQLAADTQYF
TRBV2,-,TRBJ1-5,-,TGTGCCAGCAGTGTAATCAATCAGCCCCAGCATTTT,CASSVINQPQHF
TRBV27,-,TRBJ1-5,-,TGTGCCAGCAGTGGGGAGTCAGGGTCGGGGGTCAATCAGCCCCAGCATTTT,CASSGESGSGVNQPQHF